The 27 T cell receptor delta chains in this list originate from one sample, sequenced in a study of Vδ1+ human thymocytes. Study-level findings and limits: Thymic TRG and TRD repertoires appeared highly polyclonal, with Gaussian CDR3 length distributions.

Sequences come from RNA converted to cDNA by reverse transcription. The CDR3 regions were amplified by multiplex PCR from V-gene primers to a constant-region primer. TCRdb reprocessed the multiplex PCR reads using CATT. This sample yields 20,000 to 25,000 delta-chain clones, of which approximately 30% are seen a single time; about 1.4% belongs to the top ten. These receptors lack a known antigen. Sequencing was carried out using Vdelta1+ gamma-delta thymocytes from the thymus. Subset given: FACS-sorted CD3+ TCRalphabeta- TCRVdelta1+ TCRVdelta2- thymocytes. Receptors originate from a boy younger than two who had congenital heart surgery.

This clone was found a few times. The gene calls are TRDV1 and TRDJ1; D may be TRDD3 (5 bases). The germline gives CDR1 TSWWSYY, CDR2 QGS. Trimming pared 1 base from V and 0 bases from J, leaving 18 bases between. The CDR3 is 18 residues long. Here the CDR3 DNA reads TGTGCTCTTGGGGAACCGGGGGGGTACAAAACGTACACCGATAAACTCATCTTT. Amino acids: CALGEPGGYKTYTDKLIF.

This clone was counted ten times or more. The V gene is TRDV1, the J gene TRDJ1; TRDD3 agrees at 8 bases. CDR1 and CDR2 from the germline V gene are TSWWSYY and QGS. The CDR3 spans 16 residues. The V gene end was trimmed by 2 bases and the J gene end by 7 bases; junction bases not matched to a gene: 12. The CDR3, as DNA: TGTGCTCTTGGGGAAGGGACGTACTGGGGGCCTATTAAACTCATCTTT. Translated: CALGEGTYWGPIKLIF.

This chain connects TRDV1 to TRDJ1; TRDD3 matches 9 bases. This CDR3 has 19 amino acids. The trim removed 1 base at V and 11 bases at J, leaving 23 bases unmatched. Germline lookup yields CDR1 TSWWSYY and CDR2 QGS. The CDR3 bases are TGTGCTCTTGGGGAACCACCCTTCTTTACTTTACTGGGGGAGCCGACTCTCATCTTT. The encoded protein is CALGEPPFFTLLGEPTLIF.

This clone was detected only a few times. The V gene is TRDV1, the J gene TRDJ1, with D perhaps matching TRDD2 (5 bases). The CDR3 sequence is 20 residues long. V dropped 3 bases and J dropped 2 bases, with 28 bases sitting between them. Germline V CDR1 and CDR2: TSWWSYY, QGS. Written as DNA, the CDR3 is TGTGCTCTTGGGGACCTAAACCCCCTACAAGCGGAGATAGGGACCGATAAACTCATCTTT. It is translated as CALGDLNPLQAEIGTDKLIF.

This chain uses TRDV1 with TRDJ1; 8 bases align to TRDD3. Unmatched junction bases numbered 38, after V lost 4 bases and J lost 7 bases. The CDR3 consists of 24 residues. Germline loops: CDR1 TSWWSYY, CDR2 QGS. The CDR3 loop reads CALGVNYNLGLQTPTVGYACKLIF. For the CDR3, the DNA is TGTGCTCTTGGGGTAAACTATAACTTAGGCCTGCAGACTCCGACTGTGGGATACGCGTGTAAACTCATCTTT.

The chain links TRDV1 to TRDJ1; 11 bases map to TRDD3. V shed 6 bases, J shed 3 bases, and the junction held 21 bases outside the gene matches. Per the germline V gene, CDR1 is TSWWSYY and CDR2 is QGS. There are 20 residues in the CDR3. CDR3 in DNA: TGTGCTCTTGGTTTAATTCCTACAAAAACTGGGGGATATTTTTCCGATAAACTCATCTTT. Residues: CALGLIPTKTGGYFSDKLIF.

The gene calls are TRDV1 and TRDJ1; D not certain. V gave up 2 bases and J gave up 0 bases, with 25 bases separating them. The length of the CDR3 is 20 residues. Per germline, CDR1 TSWWSYY and CDR2 QGS. The CDR3 region is CALGEKYLGVKLGYTDKLIF. Written as DNA, the CDR3 is TGTGCTCTTGGGGAAAAGTATCTTGGCGTAAAATTAGGATACACCGATAAACTCATCTTT.

With respect to this clone: This may come from a read error, since a much larger clone is one base off. This rearrangement joins TRDV1 to TRDJ2; TRDD3 matches 7 bases. The germline gives CDR1 TSWWSYY, CDR2 QGS. CDR3 size: 14 residues. With V trimmed by 2 bases and J by 13 bases, 10 bases remained unmatched. The CDR3 sequence is CALGESRTGVPLFF. CDR3 nucleotide sequence: TGTGCTCTTGGGGAAAGCCGTACTGGGGTCCCACTCTTCTTT.

This clone was seen more than once but under ten times. This chain connects TRDV1 to TRDJ1; 7 bases are a match to TRDD3. The V gene's germline CDR1 is TSWWSYY and CDR2 QGS. The CDR3 spans 16 residues. The V gene end was trimmed by 3 bases and the J gene end by 10 bases; junction bases not matched to a gene: 17. DNA of the CDR3: TGTGCTCTTGGGGACCCCCCTGGGGGCCATGTGAGGGGACTCATCTTT. Protein sequence: CALGDPPGGHVRGLIF.

This chain links TRDV1 with TRDJ1; the D is unclear. The length of the CDR3 is 16 residues. CDR1 is TSWWSYY and CDR2 is QGS in the germline V gene. V was clipped by 4 bases and J by 0 bases, with 15 bases between them. This chain's CDR3 is CALGALNGFYTDKLIF. DNA for the CDR3: TGTGCTCTTGGGGCCCTGAACGGCTTCTACACCGATAAACTCATCTTT.

As concerns this clone: A single base separates this from a much larger clone, so it may be a read error. This CDR3 is also generated by other DNA sequences in the sample. V usage is TRDV1 and J usage is TRDJ2, with 8 bases aligning to TRDD3. Germline assignment: CDR1 TSWWSYY and CDR2 QGS. This CDR3 contains 22 residues. V dropped 4 bases and J dropped 3; count of bases not matched to a gene: 25. For the CDR3, the DNA is TGTGCTCTTGGGGCCCGCCTTGAGACTGGGGGTCAGAAGGGTCTTCTGACAGCACAACTCTTCTTT. It yields the protein CALGARLETGGQKGLLTAQLFF.

This clone appeared a few times. This chain links TRDV1 with TRDJ1; D not resolved. Germline V lookup: CDR1 TSWWSYY, CDR2 QGS. Trimming took 5 bases from V and 2 from J, leaving 30 bases between them. CDR3 length: 20 amino acids. In DNA form, the CDR3 reads TGTGCTCTTGGGTTTATATCCCGTCGAGATGGATCCCCGGGGACCGATAAACTCATCTTT. Protein: CALGFISRRDGSPGTDKLIF.

V and J are TRDV1 and TRDJ1; D tentatively fits TRDD1 or TRDD3 (5 bases each). CDR1 and CDR2 (germline): TSWWSYY, QGS. The CDR3 is 21 amino acids. V lost 3 bases to trimming and J lost 0 bases, with 29 bases between them. The CDR3: CALGDEIPGVLGLSHTDKLIF. In DNA form, the CDR3 reads TGTGCTCTTGGGGATGAAATTCCGGGAGTCTTGGGGTTGTCCCACACCGATAAACTCATCTTT.

This chain links TRDV1 with TRDJ1; 8 bases align to TRDD3. The CDR3 sequence is 18 residues long. J gave up 0 bases and V 0 bases, and 9 bases lay outside the gene matches. Germline V gene data show CDR1 as TSWWSYY and CDR2 as QGS. The CDR3 spells CALGELLHWGLYTDKLIF. Here the CDR3 DNA reads TGTGCTCTTGGGGAACTCCTTCACTGGGGGCTATACACCGATAAACTCATCTTT.

Comment on this clone: Other DNA sequences from this sample encode an identical CDR3 as well. The chain combines TRDV1 with TRDJ1, with 9 bases fitting TRDD2. With V trimmed by 4 bases and J by 10 bases, 25 bases remained unmatched. Germline V gene sequence: CDR1 TSWWSYY, CDR2 QGS. This CDR3 has 19 residues. Here the CDR3 DNA reads TGTGCTCTTGGGGTAGGTGACTGCTCCCTTCCTACGGGGGGGTGGAGACTCATCTTT. Protein sequence: CALGVGDCSLPTGGWRLIF.

As to this clone: A read error is the likely source, as a far larger clone sits one nucleotide away. This rearrangement joins TRDV2 to TRDJ3; D gene ambiguous. CDR3 length: 15 amino acids. The germline gives CDR1 GEAIGNYY, CDR2 EKD. Deletions cut 2 bases from V and 1 base from J, with 5 bases between. This CDR3 is CACDIRSWDTRQMFF. CDR3 in DNA: TGTGCCTGTGACATTAGGTCCTGGGACACCCGACAGATGTTTTTC.

Turning to this clone: The sample carries other DNA sequences with the same CDR3. The chain is built from TRDV1 and TRDJ1; 8 nucleotides match TRDD3. The CDR3 length is 18 residues. The J segment lost 1 base and the V segment lost 0 bases, leaving 10 bases of the junction unmatched. Germline loops: CDR1 TSWWSYY, CDR2 QGS. The CDR3, as DNA: TGTGCTCTTGGGGAACTCAGGCGTGGGATACGCTTCACCGATAAACTCATCTTT. Protein sequence: CALGELRRGIRFTDKLIF.

This clone was observed a handful of times. The V call is TRDV1, the J call TRDJ1; 7 bases fit TRDD3. The ends lost 2 bases at V and 0 bases at J; junction bases unmatched: 18. Germline-derived CDR1 and CDR2 are TSWWSYY and QGS. CDR3 size: 20 residues. CDR3 in DNA: TGTGCTCTTGGGGAAGGACGAGGTAAACTGGGGAGCTGGTACACCGATAAACTCATCTTT. Protein sequence: CALGEGRGKLGSWYTDKLIF.

J is TRDJ1 and V is TRDV1; 7 bases match TRDD3. V shed 4 bases and J 0 bases; nucleotides not matched to a gene: 5. The germline V gene encodes CDR1 TSWWSYY and CDR2 QGS. CDR3 size: 15 residues. The CDR3 DNA reads TGTGCTCTTGGGGGCCCAGGGGGATACACCGATAAACTCATCTTT. This gives the protein CALGGPGGYTDKLIF.

This clone is medium-sized by share. This sample includes further DNA sequences coding for the same CDR3. The J gene is TRDJ1, the V gene TRDV1; no firm D call. Germline CDR1 is TSWWSYY and CDR2 is QGS. This CDR3 spans 17 amino acids. V was clipped by 2 bases and J by 2 bases, with 18 bases between them. CDR3 sequence reads: CALGEGGAARRTDKLIF. CDR3 DNA: TGTGCTCTTGGGGAAGGCGGGGCCGCCCGGAGGACCGATAAACTCATCTTT.

The chain uses TRDV1 and TRDJ1; no firm D call. The V gene lost 2 bases and the J gene lost 0 bases, with 16 bases spanning the gap. CDR3 length equals 17 residues. CDR1 and CDR2 (germline): TSWWSYY, QGS. In DNA form, the CDR3 reads TGTGCTCTTGGGGAAGCCAAGCCTCCCAAGTACACCGATAAACTCATCTTT. Residues: CALGEAKPPKYTDKLIF.

This clone was seen only a few times. This chain joins TRDV1 and TRDJ1; perhaps D is TRDD2 or TRDD3 (6 bases each). The ends were cut back, 0 bases at V and 0 bases at J, with 32 bases in the middle. This CDR3 has 23 amino acids. Germline assignment: CDR1 TSWWSYY and CDR2 QGS. The chain's CDR3 is CALGELEEAPTNGDALYTDKLIF. CDR3 bases: TGTGCTCTTGGGGAACTAGAAGAAGCTCCTACTAACGGGGATGCCCTGTACACCGATAAACTCATCTTT.

This chain joins TRDV1 and TRDJ1, with TRDD3 identical over 7 bases. CDR1 is TSWWSYY and CDR2 is QGS in the germline V gene. This CDR3 region has 18 residues. With 2 bases clipped from V and 7 bases from J, the junction kept 19 bases outside the gene matches. CDR3 nucleotides: TGTGCTCTTGGGGAATCTCTGGCGAAGGGATACCTACAACGTAAACTCATCTTT. It codes for CALGESLAKGYLQRKLIF.

The chain links TRDV1 to TRDJ1; 8 bases fit TRDD3. The CDR3 sequence is 20 residues long. V shed 2 bases and J 0 bases; nucleotides not matched to a gene: 17. Germline V lookup: CDR1 TSWWSYY, CDR2 QGS. CDR3 in DNA: TGTGCTCTTGGGGAAATCTCGACGTTGGTGGGGGATTCGTACACCGATAAACTCATCTTT. It translates to CALGEISTLVGDSYTDKLIF.

The V gene is TRDV1, the J gene TRDJ1; no reliable D call. The CDR3 spans 15 residues. Per germline, CDR1 TSWWSYY and CDR2 QGS. V dropped 1 base and J dropped 2 bases, with 11 bases sitting between them. Written as DNA, the CDR3 is TGTGCTCTTGGGGAACGTGGAGGAGTTACCGATAAACTCATCTTT. Amino acids: CALGERGGVTDKLIF.

This clone was detected only once. The V gene is TRDV1, the J gene TRDJ1; 9 bases map to TRDD3. This CDR3 region has 19 residues. Germline V CDR1 and CDR2: TSWWSYY, QGS. The ends lost 1 base at V and 6 bases at J; junction bases unmatched: 18. The CDR3, as DNA: TGTGCTCTTGGGGAACCCAACCCTTCCTTCGTACTGGGGGAGAATAAACTCATCTTT. It translates to CALGEPNPSFVLGENKLIF.

The table lists this clone with a few counts. The chain has TRDV1 and TRDJ1; 10 nucleotides match TRDD3. The trim removed 4 bases at V and 1 base at J, leaving 15 bases unmatched. This CDR3 is 19 amino acids long. Germline V gene data show CDR1 as TSWWSYY and CDR2 as QGS. In nucleotides, the CDR3 is TGTGCTCTTGGGGCCGGGCCGGCCTGGGGGATAAGATCCACCGATAAACTCATCTTT. It yields the protein CALGAGPAWGIRSTDKLIF.